This TCR beta chain originates from a study of blood T cell repertoires in COVID-19. Study details: T cells, B-cell-depleted T cells, or PBMCs supplied cDNA or gDNA.

The CDR3 contains 16 residues. The J segment lost 6 bases and the V segment lost 2 bases, leaving 5 bases of the junction unmatched. Germline CDR1 is ENHRY and CDR2 is SYGVKD. This clone appeared a single time. Using immunoSEQ multiplex PCR, the repertoire was profiled, and TCRdb retains in-frame clones only, with some absent. The sample shows about 110,000 clones, roughly 75% of them seen only once. The chain is built from TRBV10-3 and TRBJ2-7; 15 positions match TRBD2. The sequencing input was peripheral blood. The TCR sequence derives from a human donor in a cohort sampled during active or convalescent COVID-19. CDR3 amino acids: CAISERTSGRAGEQYF. CDR3 sequence (DNA): TGTGCCATCAGTGAGAGGACTAGCGGGAGGGCCGGCGAGCAGTACTTC.